Given below is one TCR beta chain in context. The clone's antigen remains unknown. There are no base qualities to consult, and no much larger clone falls within one base. The library came from multiplex PCR. Sequenced on an Illumina HiSeq 4000. CDR3 regions were amplified by Arm-PCR with iRepertoire HTBI primers to construct TCR beta libraries. Gel purification was performed on PCR products prior to sequencing. The source study handled its data this way. Gene usage analysis of CDR3 amino acid clonotypes used the approximately 56 TRBV and more than 13 TRBJ segments found across samples. COPE and FqMerger were used to merge the filtered high-quality paired reads into contigs. BLAST was used to align contigs to IMGT TRBV, TRBD and TRBJ reference genes, and CDR3 was defined according to IMGT. Highly expanded clones were defined as clonotypes with a frequency above 0.1%. Shannon entropy served as the measure of repertoire diversity, while the Gini coefficient captured V-J evenness. Public clonotypes were defined as clonotypes shared by more than one individual. In-frame beta chains were kept once TCRdb had trimmed the public reads at Q25 with fastp and called clones with MiXCR. Identical CDR3 protein sequences are pooled into one entry, listed with their most common genes and DNA. What appears here as the V and J calls and clone size reflects TCRdb's work, not the paper's. This sample lists hundreds of thousands of distinct CDR3 sequences; about 16% were detected once. 20% to 30% of the sample is taken by the ten largest.

Reading the label with the study, this specimen's time point is: newly diagnosed GD, antithyroid drugs for less than 3 months. For both TCR sequencing and RNA sequencing, RNA was extracted from PBMCs using TRIzol. Graves' disease was diagnosed according to American Thyroid Association guidelines. Recruitment of patients was carried out at an endocrinology department in Xi'an, China. From each patient, approximately 10 milliliters of peripheral blood was collected into an EDTA anticoagulant tube. Ficoll Paque Plus density gradient separation was used to isolate PBMCs, and no additional T cell sorting was done. An Agilent 2100 Bioanalyzer and agarose gel were used to check RNA quality, while a NanoDrop 2000 measured RNA concentration. The germline V and J ends show losses of 1 base and 4 bases respectively, and no gene match explains 5 bases of the junction. The CDR3 measures 15 amino acids from cysteine to phenylalanine. Left in the record is the CDR3 DNA by itself, 45 bases read in frame from the first base. Sequences SGHRS (CDR1) and YFSETQ (CDR2) are obtained from the germline V gene.

The data stem from a study of regulatory T cells in long-lasting Graves disease (dated by TCRdb to 2020 to 2022). For context, the study as a whole: Patients with newly diagnosed Graves' disease had been on antithyroid drugs for under 3 months. Persistent Graves' disease patients were compared with newly diagnosed Graves' disease patients by peripheral blood TCR sequencing and RNA sequencing. The study took place in China and was registered as a clinical trial. A total of about 33 samples were covered by TCR sequencing, comprising approximately 13 persistent and approximately 20 newly diagnosed Graves' disease patients. Study-wide conclusions, independent of this receptor: Preferential use of TRBV28, TRBJ1-2 and TRBJ2-5 was observed in persistent disease, whereas TRBV20-1 and TRBJ2-1 were favored in newly diagnosed disease. As a limitation, the authors acknowledged that the small sample size may reduce accuracy. Sequencing and analysis were limited to the TCR beta chain. Lower TCR Shannon entropy and fewer highly expanded clones were observed in persistent Graves' disease patients than in newly diagnosed patients, which suggested clonal expansion. Only peripheral blood was studied, because thyroid tissue, the primary lesion, was inaccessible. More public clonotypes were shared among persistent patients (around 3,000) than among newly diagnosed patients (roughly 1,000).

Another study also made use of these data, one on T cells in Graves' hyperthyroidism and ophthalmopathy. The second publication reports: Stable Graves' hyperthyroidism was defined as no progression to ophthalmopathy during 18 months of follow-up. Hyperthyroidism patients were newly diagnosed, with disease duration under 2 months, and aged 18 to 65 years. Patients with uncontrolled infections, other autoimmune diseases, pregnancy or lactation were excluded. Diagnoses were based on clinical symptoms, serum thyroxine and TRAb, thyroid ultrasound and orbital computed tomography. A first-round RT-PCR of the TCR CDR3 used the HTBI primer set with the Qiagen OneStep RT-PCR kit. Most expanded thyroid clonotypes (frequency above 0.001) were also found in blood, which suggests that blood repertoires may mirror thyroid immune responses. A 13 V-J signature model separated ophthalmopathy from stable hyperthyroidism, with approximately 87% sensitivity and around 84% specificity in cross-validation and 80%/75% in testing. During validation, the model predicted progression to ophthalmopathy a median of approximately 6.5 months ahead of onset, with more than 55% sensitivity and 72.22% specificity. To identify TCR V-J signatures that set the groups apart, the researchers used a discovery cohort of about a hundred patients, made up of around 42 with Graves' ophthalmopathy and about 59 with stable Graves' hyperthyroidism. An independent validation cohort of under 20 hyperthyroidism patients and roughly 16 patients who later progressed to ophthalmopathy tested prospective prediction of ophthalmopathy. The roughly 100 discovery patients were randomly divided into training and test sets at a 7:3 ratio. The study also compared thyroid tissue and blood T-cell repertoires from 6 or 7 Graves' hyperthyroidism patients. After blood sampling, hyperthyroidism patients were treated with methimazole at a starting dose of 30 mg daily, and ophthalmopathy patients were treated with high-dose intravenous methylprednisolone. The libraries were constructed in a second round of multiplex PCR and then size-selected and purified. Sequencing of the libraries was done on an Illumina HiSeq2000 using paired-end 100 bp reads. SOAPnuke was used to process the raw data, with reads discarded if the reads contained adapters or uncalled bases, had a mean Phred below 15, or lacked an exact constant-primer or identifier match. High-quality paired reads were merged using COPE v1.2.5, and each unique nucleotide sequence was defined as a clonotype. MiTCR v1.1 was used to align clonotypes to the IMGT TRBV, TRBD and TRBJ reference segments. The analysis was restricted to V-J combinations with a frequency above 0.0001, which together covered just over 98% of the repertoires. A TCS score was defined as the ratio between F50 (clonal expansion) and ExV (chaos), using BLOSUM62-based TCRdist between CDR3 peptides within each V-J. Welch's t-statistics and random forest reduced just over 500 V-J features to around 14, which were used in a naive Bayes classifier (R e1071). Sample size was not statistically predetermined, and investigators were not blinded to group allocation. TCR Vbeta CDR3 sequencing of 130 to 150 peripheral blood samples (roughly 43 ophthalmopathy, 75 to 80 hyperthyroidism and roughly 17 progressor patients) is reported in the paper.

This chain joins TRBV5-1 to TRBJ2-7; 10 central nucleotides agree with TRBD2. The TCR sequence derives from a woman aged 35 to 60 with Graves disease. Donor details come from another sample of the same person, matched by shared clones. This material consisted of peripheral blood mononuclear cells (PBMCs), taken at new diagnosis, from a patient treated with antithyroid drugs. In nucleotides, the sequence is TGCGCCAGCAGCTTGAAGCGGGGGGGCCAATACGAGCAGTACTTC. Translation gives CASSLKRGGQYEQYF.